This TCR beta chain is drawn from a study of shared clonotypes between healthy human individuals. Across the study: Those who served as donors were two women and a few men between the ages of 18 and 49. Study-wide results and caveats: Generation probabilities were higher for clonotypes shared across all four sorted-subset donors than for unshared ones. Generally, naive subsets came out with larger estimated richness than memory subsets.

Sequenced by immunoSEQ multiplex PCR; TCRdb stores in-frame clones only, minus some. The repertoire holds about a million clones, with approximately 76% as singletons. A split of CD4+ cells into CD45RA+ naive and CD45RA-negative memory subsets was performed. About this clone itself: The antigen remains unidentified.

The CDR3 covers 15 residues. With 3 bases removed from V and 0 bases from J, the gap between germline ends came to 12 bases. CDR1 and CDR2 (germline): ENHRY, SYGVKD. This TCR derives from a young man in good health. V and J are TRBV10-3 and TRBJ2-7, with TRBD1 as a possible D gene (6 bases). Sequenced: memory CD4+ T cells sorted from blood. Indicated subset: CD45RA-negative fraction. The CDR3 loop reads CAISDHTTGSYEQYF. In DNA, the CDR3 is TGTGCCATCAGTGACCATACGACAGGCTCCTACGAGCAGTACTTC.